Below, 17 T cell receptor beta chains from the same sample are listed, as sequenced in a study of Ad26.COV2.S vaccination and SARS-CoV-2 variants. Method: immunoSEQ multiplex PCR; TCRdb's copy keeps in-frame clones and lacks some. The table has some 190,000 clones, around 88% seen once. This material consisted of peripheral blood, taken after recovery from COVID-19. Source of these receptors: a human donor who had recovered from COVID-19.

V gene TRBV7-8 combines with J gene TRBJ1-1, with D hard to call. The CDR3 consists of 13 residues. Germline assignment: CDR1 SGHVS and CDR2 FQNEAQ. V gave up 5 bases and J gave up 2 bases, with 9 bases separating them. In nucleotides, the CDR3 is TGTGCCAGCAGCCTAGACCGTAACACTGAAGCTTTCTTT. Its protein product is CASSLDRNTEAFF.

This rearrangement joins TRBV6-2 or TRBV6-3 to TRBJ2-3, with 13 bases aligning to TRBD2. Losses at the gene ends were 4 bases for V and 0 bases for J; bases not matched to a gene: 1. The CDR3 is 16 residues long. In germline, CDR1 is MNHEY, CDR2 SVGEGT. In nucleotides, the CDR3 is TGTGCCAGCAGTTCGGGACTAGCGGGAAGCACAGATACGCAGTATTTT. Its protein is CASSSGLAGSTDTQYF.

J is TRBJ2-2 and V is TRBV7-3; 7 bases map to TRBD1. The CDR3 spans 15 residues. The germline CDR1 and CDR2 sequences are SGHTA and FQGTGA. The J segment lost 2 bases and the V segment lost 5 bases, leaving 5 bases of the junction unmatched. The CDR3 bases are TGTGCCAGCAGCCCTGGGACAGTTAACACCGGGGAGCTGTTTTTT. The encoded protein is CASSPGTVNTGELFF.

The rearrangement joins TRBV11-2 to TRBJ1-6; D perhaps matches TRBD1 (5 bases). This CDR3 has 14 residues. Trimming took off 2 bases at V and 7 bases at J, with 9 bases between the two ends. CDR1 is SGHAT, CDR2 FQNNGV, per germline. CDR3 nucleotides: TGTGCCAGCAGCTTACAGGGAGGGAATTCACCCCTCCACTTT. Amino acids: CASSLQGGNSPLHF.

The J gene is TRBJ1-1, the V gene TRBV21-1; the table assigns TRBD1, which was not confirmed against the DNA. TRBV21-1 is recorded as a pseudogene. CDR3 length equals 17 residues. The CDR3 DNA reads TGTGCCAGCAGCAAAGGGAATCCAGGGGGCGCGGTCACTGAAGCTTTCTTT. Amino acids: CASSKGNPGGAVTEAFF.

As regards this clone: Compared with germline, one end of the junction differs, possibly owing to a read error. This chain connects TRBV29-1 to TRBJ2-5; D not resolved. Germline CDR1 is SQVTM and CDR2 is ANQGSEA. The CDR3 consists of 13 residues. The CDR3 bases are TGCAGCGTAGAAGGCTTCATACAAGAGACCCAGTACTTC. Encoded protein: CSVEGFIQETQYF. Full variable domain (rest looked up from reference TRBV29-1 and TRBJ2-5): SAVISQKPSRDICQRGTSLTIQCQVDSQVTMMFWYRQQPGQSLTLIATANQGSEATYESGFVIDKFPISRPNLTFSTLTVSNMSPEDSSIYLCSVEGFIQETQYFGPGTRLLVL.

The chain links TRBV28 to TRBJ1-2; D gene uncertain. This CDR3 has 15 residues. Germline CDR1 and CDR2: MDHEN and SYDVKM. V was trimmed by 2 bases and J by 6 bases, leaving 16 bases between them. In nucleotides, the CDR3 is TGTGCCAGCAGTTTAACAGCCCCCCCGCGGAATGGCTACACCTTC. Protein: CASSLTAPPRNGYTF.

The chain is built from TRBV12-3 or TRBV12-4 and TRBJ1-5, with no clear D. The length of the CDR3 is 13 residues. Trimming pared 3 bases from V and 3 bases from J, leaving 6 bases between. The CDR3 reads CASSFWVNQPQHF. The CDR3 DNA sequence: TGTGCCAGCAGTTTTTGGGTCAATCAGCCCCAGCATTTT.

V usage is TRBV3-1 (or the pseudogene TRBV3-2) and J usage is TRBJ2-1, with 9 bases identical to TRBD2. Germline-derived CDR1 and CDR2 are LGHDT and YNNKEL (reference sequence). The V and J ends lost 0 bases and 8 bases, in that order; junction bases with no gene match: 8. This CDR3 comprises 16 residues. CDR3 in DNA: TGTGCCAGCAGCCAAGAATTAGCGGGAGTAGGAGATGAGCAGTTCTTC. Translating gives CASSQELAGVGDEQFF.

The CDR3 loop is CASSPSAVRTDTQYF. The CDR3 nucleotides are TGTGCCAGCTCACCAAGCGCGGTCCGCACAGATACGCAGTATTTT. V is TRBV18 and J is TRBJ2-3; unclear D gene. CDR1 KGHSH and CDR2 LQKENI come from the germline V gene. V lost 2 bases to trimming and J lost 1 base, with 10 bases between them. The CDR3 has 15 residues.

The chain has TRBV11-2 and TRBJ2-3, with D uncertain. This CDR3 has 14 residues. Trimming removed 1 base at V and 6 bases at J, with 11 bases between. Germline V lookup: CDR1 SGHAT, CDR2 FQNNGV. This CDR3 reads CASSLGGSLDTQYF. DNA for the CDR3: TGTGCCAGCAGCTTAGGGGGTAGCTTGGATACGCAGTATTTT.

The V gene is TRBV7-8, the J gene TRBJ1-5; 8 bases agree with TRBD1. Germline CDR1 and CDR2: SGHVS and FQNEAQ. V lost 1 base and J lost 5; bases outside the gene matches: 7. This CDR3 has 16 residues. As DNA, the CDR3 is TGTGCCAGCAGCTTAGGAACAGGGGGGGGAGATCAGCCCCAGCATTTT. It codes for CASSLGTGGGDQPQHF.

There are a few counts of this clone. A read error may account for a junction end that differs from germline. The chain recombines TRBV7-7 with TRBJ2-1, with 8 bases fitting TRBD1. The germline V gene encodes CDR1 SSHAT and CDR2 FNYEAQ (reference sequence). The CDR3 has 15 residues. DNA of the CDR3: TGTGCTAGCAGCGCGGGACAGGAGTCCTACAATGAGCAGTTCTTC. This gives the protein CASSAGQESYNEQFF.

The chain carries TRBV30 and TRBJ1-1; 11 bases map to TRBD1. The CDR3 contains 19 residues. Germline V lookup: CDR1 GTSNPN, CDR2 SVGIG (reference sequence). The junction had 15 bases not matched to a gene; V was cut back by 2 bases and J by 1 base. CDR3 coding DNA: TGTGCCTGGAGTATAGGACAGGGGGCAAGGCGGAGCGGGAACACTGAAGCTTTCTTT. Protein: CAWSIGQGARRSGNTEAFF.

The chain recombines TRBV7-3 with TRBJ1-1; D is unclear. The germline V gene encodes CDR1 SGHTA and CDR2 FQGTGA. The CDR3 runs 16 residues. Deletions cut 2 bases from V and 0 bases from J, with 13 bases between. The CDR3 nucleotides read TGTGCCAGCAGCTTACGGCCCCCTCTCATGAACACTGAAGCTTTCTTT. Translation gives CASSLRPPLMNTEAFF. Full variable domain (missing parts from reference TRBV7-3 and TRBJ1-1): GAGVSQTPSNKVTEKGKYVELRCDPISGHTALYWYRQSLGQGPEFLIYFQGTGAADDSGLPNDRFFAVRPEGSVSTLKIQRTERGDSAVYLCASSLRPPLMNTEAFFGQGTRLTVV.

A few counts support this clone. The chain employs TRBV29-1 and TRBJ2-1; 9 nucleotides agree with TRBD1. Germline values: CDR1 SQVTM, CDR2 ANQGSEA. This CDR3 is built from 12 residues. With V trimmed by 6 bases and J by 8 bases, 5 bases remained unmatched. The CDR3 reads CSVGQGSDEQFF. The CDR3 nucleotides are TGCAGCGTCGGACAGGGGTCCGATGAGCAGTTCTTC.

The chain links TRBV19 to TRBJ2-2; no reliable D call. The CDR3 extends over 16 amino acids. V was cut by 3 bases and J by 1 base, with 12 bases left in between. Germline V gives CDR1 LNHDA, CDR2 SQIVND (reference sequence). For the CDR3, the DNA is TGTGCCAGTAGTATCCCAGGAAGGTTGAACACCGGGGAGCTGTTTTTT. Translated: CASSIPGRLNTGELFF.